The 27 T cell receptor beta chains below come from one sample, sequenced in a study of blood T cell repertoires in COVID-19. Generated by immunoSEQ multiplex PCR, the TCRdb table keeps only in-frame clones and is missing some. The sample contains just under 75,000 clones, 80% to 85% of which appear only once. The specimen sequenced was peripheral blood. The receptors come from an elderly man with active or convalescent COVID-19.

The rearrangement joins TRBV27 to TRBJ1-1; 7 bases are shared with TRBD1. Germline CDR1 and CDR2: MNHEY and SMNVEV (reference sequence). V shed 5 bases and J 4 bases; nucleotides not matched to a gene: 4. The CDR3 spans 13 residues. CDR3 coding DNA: TGTGCCAGCAGTAAACAGGGGATCACTGAAGCTTTCTTT. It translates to CASSKQGITEAFF.

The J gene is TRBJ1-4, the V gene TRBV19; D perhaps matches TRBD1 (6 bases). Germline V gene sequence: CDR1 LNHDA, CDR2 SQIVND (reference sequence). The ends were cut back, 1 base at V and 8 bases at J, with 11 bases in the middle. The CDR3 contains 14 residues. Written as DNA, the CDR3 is TGTGCCAGTAGTATAGTCAGGGGTGGGGAAAAACTGTTTTTT. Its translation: CASSIVRGGEKLFF.

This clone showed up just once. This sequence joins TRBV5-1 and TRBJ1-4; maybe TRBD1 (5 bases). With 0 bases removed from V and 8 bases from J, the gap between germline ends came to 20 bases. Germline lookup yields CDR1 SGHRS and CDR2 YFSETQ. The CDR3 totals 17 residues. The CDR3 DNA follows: TGCGCCAGCAGCTTGGAGGGCAGGGTTAGGGGTGGCGAAAAACTGTTTTTT. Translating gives CASSLEGRVRGGEKLFF.

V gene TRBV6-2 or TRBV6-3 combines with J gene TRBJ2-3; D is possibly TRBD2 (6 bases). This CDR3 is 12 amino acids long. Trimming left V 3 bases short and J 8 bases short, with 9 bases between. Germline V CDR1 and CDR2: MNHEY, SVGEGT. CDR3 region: CASSYVGGTQYF. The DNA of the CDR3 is TGTGCCAGCAGTTATGTCGGGGGTACGCAGTATTTT.

CDR3 protein: CASRRSGQLNSPLHF. The CDR3 DNA follows: TGTGCCAGCAGACGATCAGGACAGCTTAATTCACCCCTCCACTTT. The chain employs TRBV11-2 and TRBJ1-6; D is perhaps TRBD1 (6 bases). V lost 6 bases and J lost 6, with 15 bases in between. The CDR3 sequence is 15 residues long. In germline, CDR1 is SGHAT, CDR2 FQNNGV.

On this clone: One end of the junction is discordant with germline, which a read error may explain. The CDR3 coding sequence is TGTGCTAGCAGGATCTACAATCAGGGACAGCGAGGGTTCGCTAATGAAAAACTGTTTTTT. This encodes CASRIYNQGQRGFANEKLFF. The chain combines TRBV7-7 with TRBJ1-4, with 7 nucleotides matching TRBD1. This CDR3 contains 20 residues. Germline assignment: CDR1 SSHAT and CDR2 FNYEAQ (reference sequence). The full variable domain, its missing parts supplied by reference TRBV7-7 and TRBJ1-4, is GAGVSQSPRYKVTKRGQDVTLRCDPISSHATLYWYQQALGQGPEFLTYFNYEAQPDKSGLPSDRFSAERPEGSISTLTIQRTEQRDSAMYRCASRIYNQGQRGFANEKLFFGSGTQLSVL.

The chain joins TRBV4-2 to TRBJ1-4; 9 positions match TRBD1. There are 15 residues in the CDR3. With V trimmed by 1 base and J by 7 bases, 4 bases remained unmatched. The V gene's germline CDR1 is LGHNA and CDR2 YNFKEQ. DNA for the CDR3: TGTGCCAGCAGCCAAGTCACAGGGGGCCCTGAAAAACTGTTTTTT. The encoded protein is CASSQVTGGPEKLFF.

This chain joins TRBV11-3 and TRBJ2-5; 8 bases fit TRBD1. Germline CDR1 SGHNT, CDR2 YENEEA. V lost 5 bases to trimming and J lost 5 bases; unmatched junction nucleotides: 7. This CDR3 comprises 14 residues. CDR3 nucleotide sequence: TGTGCCAGCAGCCGAGCCAGGGGGCCGGAGACCCAGTACTTC. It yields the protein CASSRARGPETQYF.

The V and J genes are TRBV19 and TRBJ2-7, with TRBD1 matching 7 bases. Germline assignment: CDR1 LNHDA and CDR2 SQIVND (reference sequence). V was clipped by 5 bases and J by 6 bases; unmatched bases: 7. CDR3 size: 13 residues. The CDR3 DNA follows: TGTGCCAGTAGTCAAAGACAGGGCAGCGAGCAGTACTTC. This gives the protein CASSQRQGSEQYF.

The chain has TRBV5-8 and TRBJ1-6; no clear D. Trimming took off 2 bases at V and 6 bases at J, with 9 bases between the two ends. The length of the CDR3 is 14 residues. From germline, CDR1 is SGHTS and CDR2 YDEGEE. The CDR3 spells CASSFRGGNSPLHF. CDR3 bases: TGTGCCAGCAGCTTCCGGGGAGGTAATTCACCCCTCCACTTT.

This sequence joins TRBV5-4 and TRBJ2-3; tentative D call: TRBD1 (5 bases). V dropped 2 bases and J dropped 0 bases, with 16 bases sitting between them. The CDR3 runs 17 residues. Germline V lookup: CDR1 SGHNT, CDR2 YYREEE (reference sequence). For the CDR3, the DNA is TGTGCCAGCAGCTTTCCCTCACAGGTCTCTAGCACAGATACGCAGTATTTT. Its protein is CASSFPSQVSSTDTQYF.

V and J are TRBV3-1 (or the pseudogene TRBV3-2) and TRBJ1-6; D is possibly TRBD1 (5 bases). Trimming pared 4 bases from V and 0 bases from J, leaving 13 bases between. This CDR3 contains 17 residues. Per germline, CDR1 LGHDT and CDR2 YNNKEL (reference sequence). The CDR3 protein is CASSRSGQISYNSPLHF. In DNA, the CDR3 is TGTGCCAGCAGCCGATCTGGACAAATCTCCTATAATTCACCCCTCCACTTT.

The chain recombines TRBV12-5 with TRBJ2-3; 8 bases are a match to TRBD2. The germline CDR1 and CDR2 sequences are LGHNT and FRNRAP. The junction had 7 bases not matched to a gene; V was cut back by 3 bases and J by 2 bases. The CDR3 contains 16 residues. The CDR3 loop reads CASGLGSAGATDTQYF. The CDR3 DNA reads TGTGCTAGTGGTTTAGGCTCAGCGGGAGCCACAGATACGCAGTATTTT.

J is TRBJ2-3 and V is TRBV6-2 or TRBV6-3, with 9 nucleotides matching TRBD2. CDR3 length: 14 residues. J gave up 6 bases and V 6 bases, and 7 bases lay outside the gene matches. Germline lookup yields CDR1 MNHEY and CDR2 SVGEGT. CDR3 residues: CASSRTSVPDTQYF. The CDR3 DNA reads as TGTGCCAGCAGCCGGACTAGCGTTCCCGATACGCAGTATTTT.

The CDR3 DNA sequence: TGCAGCGGGACCGGGACAGGGGGAACGAATGAGCAGTTCTTC. Translation gives CSGTGTGGTNEQFF. The rearrangement joins TRBV29-1 to TRBJ2-1; TRBD1 aligns across 11 bases. V trimming: 7 bases; J trimming: 7 bases; junction bases outside the gene matches: 9. Germline CDR1 SQVTM, CDR2 ANQGSEA. The CDR3 contains 14 residues.

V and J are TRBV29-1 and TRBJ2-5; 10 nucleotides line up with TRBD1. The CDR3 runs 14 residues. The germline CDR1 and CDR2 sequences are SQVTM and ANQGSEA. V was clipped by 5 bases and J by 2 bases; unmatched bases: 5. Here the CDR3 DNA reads TGCAGCGTTAACGACAGGGGGCCACAAGAGACCCAGTACTTC. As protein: CSVNDRGPQETQYF.

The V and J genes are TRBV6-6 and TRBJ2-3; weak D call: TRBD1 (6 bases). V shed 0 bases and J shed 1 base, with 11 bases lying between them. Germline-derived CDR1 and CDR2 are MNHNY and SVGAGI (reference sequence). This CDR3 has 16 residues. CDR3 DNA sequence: TGTGCCAGCAGTTACTCGGACAGTCCGGGCACAGATACGCAGTATTTT. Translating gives CASSYSDSPGTDTQYF.

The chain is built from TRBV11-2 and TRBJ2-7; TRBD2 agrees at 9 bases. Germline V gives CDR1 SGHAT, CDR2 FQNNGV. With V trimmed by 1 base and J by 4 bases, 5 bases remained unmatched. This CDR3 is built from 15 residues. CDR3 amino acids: CASSLGLRGGYEQYF. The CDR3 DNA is TGTGCCAGCAGCTTAGGCTTGCGGGGGGGTTACGAGCAGTACTTC.

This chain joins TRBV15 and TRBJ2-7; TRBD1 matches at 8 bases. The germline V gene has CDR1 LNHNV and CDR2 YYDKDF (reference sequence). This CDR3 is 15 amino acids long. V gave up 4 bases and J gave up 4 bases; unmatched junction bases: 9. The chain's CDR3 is CATSTELGQGYEQYF. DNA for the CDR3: TGTGCCACCAGCACAGAACTAGGACAGGGATACGAGCAGTACTTC.

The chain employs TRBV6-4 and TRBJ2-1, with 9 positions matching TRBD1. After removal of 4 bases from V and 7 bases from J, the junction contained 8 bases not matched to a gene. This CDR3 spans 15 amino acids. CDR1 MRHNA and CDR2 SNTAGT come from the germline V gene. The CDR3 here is CASSVGTGWGNEQFF. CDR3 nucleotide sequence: TGTGCCAGCAGTGTCGGGACAGGGTGGGGAAATGAGCAGTTCTTC.

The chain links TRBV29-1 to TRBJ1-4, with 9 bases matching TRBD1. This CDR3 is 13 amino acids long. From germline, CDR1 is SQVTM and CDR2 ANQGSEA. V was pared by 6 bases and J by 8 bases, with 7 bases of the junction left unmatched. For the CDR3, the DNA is TGCAGCGTCTACAGGGGGCCGGGAGAAAAACTGTTTTTT. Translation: CSVYRGPGEKLFF. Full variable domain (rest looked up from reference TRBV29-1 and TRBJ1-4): SAVISQKPSRDICQRGTSLTIQCQVDSQVTMMFWYRQQPGQSLTLIATANQGSEATYESGFVIDKFPISRPNLTFSTLTVSNMSPEDSSIYLCSVYRGPGEKLFFGSGTQLSVL.

The CDR3 loop reads CASSPGQGSTDTQYF. In nucleotides, the CDR3 is TGCGCCAGCAGCCCGGGACAGGGAAGCACAGATACGCAGTATTTT. The chain links TRBV5-1 to TRBJ2-3; TRBD1 aligns across 9 bases. CDR3 length: 15 residues. Germline V gene lookup returns CDR1 SGHRS and CDR2 YFSETQ. With V trimmed by 4 bases and J by 0 bases, 3 bases remained unmatched.

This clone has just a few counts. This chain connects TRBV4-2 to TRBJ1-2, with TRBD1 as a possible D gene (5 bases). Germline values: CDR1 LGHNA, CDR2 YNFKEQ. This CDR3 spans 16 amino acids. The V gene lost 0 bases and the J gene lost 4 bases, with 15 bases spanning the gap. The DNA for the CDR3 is TGTGCCAGCAGCCAAGATGGGGGGAACCGAGGCTATGGCTACACCTTC. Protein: CASSQDGGNRGYGYTF.

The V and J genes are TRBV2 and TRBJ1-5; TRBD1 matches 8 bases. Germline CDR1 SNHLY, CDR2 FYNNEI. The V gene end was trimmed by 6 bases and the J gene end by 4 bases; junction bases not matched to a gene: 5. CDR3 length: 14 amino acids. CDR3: CASRDRVINQPQHF. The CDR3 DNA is TGTGCCAGCAGGGACAGGGTCATAAATCAGCCCCAGCATTTT.

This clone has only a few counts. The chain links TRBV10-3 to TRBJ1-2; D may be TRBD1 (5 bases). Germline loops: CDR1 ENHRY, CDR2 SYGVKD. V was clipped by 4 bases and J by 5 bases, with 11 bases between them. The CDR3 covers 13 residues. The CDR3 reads CAISGGDLYGYTF. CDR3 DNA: TGTGCCATCAGTGGGGGGGATTTGTATGGCTACACCTTC.

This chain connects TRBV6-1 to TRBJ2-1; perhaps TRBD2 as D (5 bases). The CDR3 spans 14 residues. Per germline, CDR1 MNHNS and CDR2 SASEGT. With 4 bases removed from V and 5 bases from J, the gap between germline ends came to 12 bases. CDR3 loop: CASSGVAPNNEQFF. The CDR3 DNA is TGTGCCAGCAGTGGGGTAGCGCCTAACAATGAGCAGTTCTTC.

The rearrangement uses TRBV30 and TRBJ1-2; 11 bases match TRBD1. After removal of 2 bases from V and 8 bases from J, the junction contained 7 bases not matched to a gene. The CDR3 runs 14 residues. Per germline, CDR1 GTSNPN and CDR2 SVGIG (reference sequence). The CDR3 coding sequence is TGTGCCTGGAGTCGCGGACAGGGGGCGCGGGGCTACACCTTC. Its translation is CAWSRGQGARGYTF.